The present entry profiles one TCR beta chain with its context. Only one count was recorded for this clone. It has no known antigen specificity. No base qualities exist here, and no much larger clone lies one base off it. The sample originates from a study of Ad26.COV2.S vaccination and SARS-CoV-2 variants (dated by TCRdb to the early 2020s). With respect to the entire study: Vaccine-arm donors were drawn from COV1001, a multicentre, randomized, double-blind, placebo-controlled phase I-IIa trial of Ad26.COV2.S in healthy adults. TCRbeta repertoire sequencing was used to assess the specificity and breadth of SARS-CoV-2-reactive T cell receptors after Ad26.COV2.S vaccination. A total of 32 samples were included in the TCR-sequenced set, comprising around 19 Ad26.COV2.S vaccine recipients, 5 placebo recipients and 8 SARS-CoV-2 convalescent individuals. Throughout the experiments and outcome assessment, investigators stayed blinded to trial group allocation. Ad26.COV2.S was administered intramuscularly at a dose of 5x10^10 or 1x10^11 viral particles, either as one shot or as two shots given 56 days apart. Participants in the trial were split at random into five groups of five each, receiving low-dose or high-dose Ad26.COV2.S once or twice, or else placebo on both occasions. Summary of the overall study and its limitations: Ad26.COV2.S recipients had higher spike-specific TCR breadth than placebo recipients (P = 0.0014). After vaccination, substantial breadth of spike-specific CD8+ and CD4+ T cell responses was reported. Vaccine and placebo recipients had similar non-spike TCR breadth, a finding consistent with the vaccine containing only spike. The authors noted that the TCR breadth and depth analyses may have underestimated total T cell responses. The study was not powered for comparison of responses between vaccine doses or regimens.

TCRbeta CDR3 regions were sequenced with the immunoSEQ Assay. After extraction, genomic DNA underwent amplification by bias-controlled multiplex PCR, followed by high-throughput sequencing. The original methods were these. Collapsing and filtering of sequences were performed to quantify the absolute abundance of each unique TCRbeta CDR3 region. T cell fraction was estimated by normalizing TCRbeta template counts to usable DNA, with usable DNA measured through amplification of reference genes found in all nucleated cells. Repertoire TCRs were annotated as SARS-CoV-2-specific when V gene, CDR3 amino acid sequence and J gene were exactly matched to a known reactive TCR set. MIRA supplied the reference SARS-CoV-2 TCR set, which was filtered for enrichment in COVID-19-positive ImmuneCODE repertoires so that public or cross-reactive TCRs were removed. Drawing on the MIRA antigens, annotated TCRs were analysed further at the level of specific ORF or position within ORF. Depth was the summed frequency of annotated unique rearrangements, while breadth was defined as annotated unique rearrangements over total unique productive rearrangements. Group comparisons of TCR breadth used two-sided Wilcoxon rank-sum tests. Not all clones reach the TCRdb copy of this immuneACCESS table, which keeps in-frame sequences only. Checked studies attribute under half of the gap to unresolved V genes and leave the rest unexplained. V and J calls and clone size are those listed in that table; D and trimming were worked out from the DNA. Here the sample has 350,000 to 400,000 clones; approximately 91% occur a single time. The ten top clones hold around 1.9% of the sample.

Including the terminal cysteine and phenylalanine, the CDR3 comprises 14 residues. Only the CDR3 DNA is retained, 42 bases long and in frame from the first base. V is trimmed back by 4 bases and J by 4 bases, and the junction contains 7 bases that no gene match accounts for. The sample's treatment or condition label is to be understood as: about 20 received Ad26.COV2.S at low or high dose, single or two shots; 5 received placebo; per-sample allocation not given. For vaccine and placebo recipients, the sequenced repertoires came from samples collected on day 63 after the first injection. Between 29 July and 7 August 2020, Cohort 1b enrolled fewer than 30 adults aged 18-55 years at one site in Boston, USA. Ad26.COV2.S was a replication-incompetent adenovirus type 26 vector expressing a prefusion-stabilized SARS-CoV-2 spike protein from the original Wuhan strain.

The rearranged segments are TRBV5-7 and TRBJ2-7; 8 bases in the junction line up with TRBD1. TRBV5-7 is an ORF, with its function uncertain. The TCR was taken from a person aged 18-60 years who received the Ad26.COV2.S COVID-19 vaccine or a placebo. The starting material was peripheral blood, obtained in a trial of Ad26.COV2.S vaccine versus placebo. CDR3 loop: CASSQTGVRYEQYF. The base sequence is TGTGCCAGCAGCCAGACAGGGGTAAGGTACGAGCAGTACTTC.